Listed below are T cell receptor beta chains from one sample, sequenced in a study of T cells in tuberculosis. Generated by immunoSEQ multiplex PCR, the TCRdb table keeps only in-frame clones and is missing some. This table has tens of thousands of clones, over 85% appearing once. The source material was PBMCs. These receptors all come from a donor between 10 and 35 years old with latent tuberculosis or without tuberculosis infection. Each CDR3 is given with its conserved first and last residue. A D gene is named only where the DNA matches it firmly. Rows give clone size only sometimes, using once, few, many, or a class for an expanded clone.

j_gene | d_gene | v_gene | abundance | CDR3nt | CDR3aa
TRBJ1-4 | - | TRBV4-1 | once | TGCGCCAGCAGCCAAGATCCGGGTGACGTTTCCTCAACTAATGAAAAACTGTTTTTT | CASSQDPGDVSSTNEKLFF
TRBJ1-2 | TRBD1 | TRBV2 | - | TGTGCCAGCAGTGACCGGACAGGGCCTTTTGACTATGGCTACACCTTC | CASSDRTGPFDYGYTF
TRBJ2-1 | TRBD1 | TRBV7-3 | - | TGTGCCAGCAGCCTGACAGGGGGCTACAATGAGCAGTTCTTC | CASSLTGGYNEQFF
TRBJ2-2 | - | TRBV7-7 | - | TGTGCCAGCAGCTTCGGGGTGGGCACCGGGGAGCTGTTTTTT | CASSFGVGTGELFF
TRBJ1-1 | - | TRBV2 | - | TGTGCCAGCAGTGAAGAGACAGACACTGAAGCTTTCTTT | CASSEETDTEAFF
TRBJ2-3 | TRBD2 | TRBV19 | once | TGTGCCAGTAAGCGGGGTGGTTCAGATACGCAGTATTTT | CASKRGGSDTQYF
TRBJ2-3 | - | TRBV2 | - | TGTGCCAGCAGTGAAACGATCGTAGGCAGGGGTACGCAGTATTTT | CASSETIVGRGTQYF
TRBJ1-1 | - | TRBV11-2 | - | TGTGCCAGCAGCTTAGAAGGGGCTGAAGCTTTCTTT | CASSLEGAEAFF
TRBJ1-2 | TRBD1 | TRBV9 | - | TGTGCCAGCAGCGTAGGAGCCAGGGGGCAGGGCTACACCTTC | CASSVGARGQGYTF
TRBJ2-7 | TRBD2 | TRBV6-5 | - | TGTGCCACCACGGCTAGCGGGGTCGAACTCCACGAGCAGTACTTC | CATTASGVELHEQYF
TRBJ2-1 | - | TRBV4-1 | - | TGCGCCAGCAGCCCGCAACCGAGCTCCTACAATGAGCAGTTCTTC | CASSPQPSSYNEQFF
TRBJ2-7 | - | TRBV6-1 | - | TGTGCCAGCAGTCCCAGACAGGTCCCCTACGAGCAGTACTTC | CASSPRQVPYEQYF
TRBJ1-2 | - | TRBV19 | - | TGTGCCAGTAGTCCTAACTGGACGGGAGGGAACTATGGCTACACCTTC | CASSPNWTGGNYGYTF
TRBJ2-3 | - | TRBV11-3 | - | TGTGCCAGCAGGGGGGGAGATACGCAGTATTTT | CASRGGDTQYF
TRBJ2-7 | TRBD1 | TRBV10-1 | - | TGCGCCAGCACCCCCCAGGGGGCTTACGAGCAGTACTTC | CASTPQGAYEQYF
TRBJ1-6 | - | TRBV6-5 | - | TGTGCCAGCAGTTACCTAAGCTCCTATAATTCACCCCTCCACTTT | CASSYLSSYNSPLHF
TRBJ2-7 | TRBD1 | TRBV5-1 | - | TGCGCCAGCAGCGGGGGACAGGGGATTTACGAGCAGTACTTC | CASSGGQGIYEQYF
TRBJ1-3 | TRBD1 | TRBV18 | - | TGTGCCAGCTCACCAAGGGACAGACTCTCTGGAAACACCATATATTTT | CASSPRDRLSGNTIYF
TRBJ1-1 | TRBD1 | TRBV5-8 | - | TGTGCCAGCAGCCATGGACAGGGTCTCTTTTCCGAAGCTTTCTTT | CASSHGQGLFSEAFF
TRBJ2-1 | TRBD2 | TRBV15 | - | TGTGCCACCGGAACGAGACTAGCGGGGCACAATGAGCAGTTCTTC | CATGTRLAGHNEQFF
TRBJ1-2 | - | TRBV6-5 | - | TGTGCCAGCAGTTACTCGAGGTCTCTTTATGGCTACACCTTC | CASSYSRSLYGYTF
TRBJ2-5 | TRBD1 | TRBV6-6 | - | TGTGCCAGCAGTTATCGGGACAGGGGGTCAGGGGAGACCCAGTACTTC | CASSYRDRGSGETQYF
TRBJ2-3 | TRBD2 | TRBV5-1 | - | TGCGCCAGCAGCAAAGGGACTAGCGGCACAGATACGCAGTATTTT | CASSKGTSGTDTQYF
TRBJ2-3 | TRBD2 | TRBV9 | - | TGTGCCAGCACTTCGGGGGGGCTTGGCACAGATACGCAGTATTTT | CASTSGGLGTDTQYF
TRBJ1-2 | - | TRBV14 | - | TGTGCCAGCAGCCCGTCCCTCAGGGGTTTCTATGGCTACACCTTC | CASSPSLRGFYGYTF
TRBJ2-2 | TRBD2 | TRBV6-5 | - | TGTGCCAGCAGACGGCGGGGGGCTGTGGGAGGGGAGCTGTTTTTT | CASRRRGAVGGELFF
TRBJ1-2 | - | TRBV4-1 | once | TGCGCCAGCAGCCAAGACCGGTCAGGGGTTGTCTATGGCTACACCTTC | CASSQDRSGVVYGYTF
TRBJ1-6 | - | TRBV30 | - | TGTGCCTGGAGAGAGGGATTCGGTAGGGATAATTCACCCCTCCACTTT | CAWREGFGRDNSPLHF
TRBJ2-4 | - | TRBV11-2 | - | TGTGCCAGCAGCCCAGATGGTTGGAGGGCAGGTGCAGCCAAAAACATTCAGTACTTC | CASSPDGWRAGAAKNIQYF
TRBJ2-6 | - | TRBV6-4 | - | TGTGCCAGCAGTGACTCGAGTTCCTCTGGGGCCAACGTCCTGACTTTC | CASSDSSSSGANVLTF
TRBJ2-3 | - | TRBV28 | - | TGTGCCAGCAGTATCCAGGGCCAAGTATCCACAGATACGCAGTATTTT | CASSIQGQVSTDTQYF
TRBJ2-7 | TRBD2 | TRBV4-1 | - | TGCGCCAGCAGCCCACCAGGACTAGCGGGGAGAGGAATCGAGCAGTACTTC | CASSPPGLAGRGIEQYF
TRBJ1-2 | - | TRBV19 | - | TGTGCCAGTACCCCCGAGGGGGATGGCTACACCTTC | CASTPEGDGYTF
TRBJ1-5 | - | TRBV30 | - | TGTGCCTGGAGTGTTTCGATCGGGGACATGTTTAATCAGCCCCAGCATTTT | CAWSVSIGDMFNQPQHF
TRBJ1-2 | - | TRBV5-4 | - | TGTGCCAGCAGCCAGACAGGCTTCTATGGCTACACCTTC | CASSQTGFYGYTF
TRBJ1-4 | - | TRBV6-5 | - | TGTGCCAGCAGTTACTCGAACCGAGGTTATGAAAAACTGTTTTTT | CASSYSNRGYEKLFF
TRBJ1-4 | TRBD1 | TRBV29-1 | - | TGCAGCGTTGAAGTGACAGGGCTCGGGGAAAAACTGTTTTTT | CSVEVTGLGEKLFF
TRBJ1-1 | - | TRBV7-9 | - | TGTGCCAGCAGCCCGACAGATTTGAACACTGAAGCTTTCTTT | CASSPTDLNTEAFF
TRBJ1-5 | TRBD1 | TRBV2 | - | TGTGCCAGCAGTGGACAGGGGGCCACTCAGCCCCAGCATTTT | CASSGQGATQPQHF
TRBJ1-2 | - | TRBV5-4 | - | TGTGCCAGCAGCTCGCGACTGTTAAGTTCAAACTATGGCTACACCTTC | CASSSRLLSSNYGYTF
TRBJ2-3 | TRBD2 | TRBV2 | - | TGTGCCAGCAGTGAGCAAGCGGGGGCTTCAGATACGCAGTATTTT | CASSEQAGASDTQYF
TRBJ2-1 | TRBD2 | TRBV9 | - | TGTGCCAGCAGCGTAGCCCCTAGCGGGGGCCCCTACAATGAGCAGTTCTTC | CASSVAPSGGPYNEQFF
TRBJ1-2 | - | TRBV6-1 | - | TGTGCCAGCAGTGAATACGACAGCTCATTTTATGGCTACACCTTC | CASSEYDSSFYGYTF
TRBJ2-2 | TRBD2 | TRBV10-1 | - | TGCGCCAGCAGTGACCGCCTACCGGGACTAGCGGCAATCACCGGGGAGCTGTTTTTT | CASSDRLPGLAAITGELFF
TRBJ1-1 | - | TRBV30 | - | TGTGCCTGGAGGCGTGGGAGGAACACTGAAGCTTTCTTT | CAWRRGRNTEAFF
TRBJ2-1 | TRBD1 | TRBV6-5 | - | TGTGCCAGCAGGACCGGGACAGGGAAGGAGAATGAGCAGTTCTTC | CASRTGTGKENEQFF
TRBJ1-2 | - | TRBV6-5 | - | TGTGCCAGCAGTTACTCGGGAGCCCGGTACACCTTC | CASSYSGARYTF
TRBJ2-1 | TRBD1 | TRBV5-4 | - | TGTGCCAGCAGCGCGGGACAGGGGGCGGTCAATGAGCAGCTCTTC | CASSAGQGAVNEQLF
TRBJ1-5 | TRBD1 | TRBV6-1 | - | TGTGCCAGCACCCCCGGGACAGTTCTGTATCAGCCCCAGCATTTT | CASTPGTVLYQPQHF
TRBJ2-3 | TRBD2 | TRBV7-2 | - | TGTGCCAGCAGCCTCCGGACTAGCGGGATCGCAGATACGCAGTATTTT | CASSLRTSGIADTQYF
TRBJ2-1 | - | TRBV7-2 | - | TGTGCCAGCAGCCTCGCGACAGGATCCACTTACAATGAGCAGTTCTTC | CASSLATGSTYNEQFF
TRBJ1-1 | - | TRBV29-1 | - | TGCAGCGTTGAACCCTCGTCTGAAGCTTTCTTT | CSVEPSSEAFF
TRBJ1-2 | - | TRBV9 | - | TGTGCCAGCAGCAACAGGGAGGGGAGGATTAGTCATGGCTACACCTTC | CASSNREGRISHGYTF
TRBJ1-2 | - | TRBV2 | - | TGTGCCAGGGAGGAGCGGCTAACTAACTATGGCTACACCTTC | CAREERLTNYGYTF